This T cell receptor (beta chain) was documented in a study of graft-versus-host responses after intestinal transplantation. Data came from immunoSEQ multiplex PCR; TCRdb stores just in-frame clones and leaves some out. The repertoire holds 10,000 or so clones, with roughly 27% as singletons. The CDR3 sequence is 15 residues long. CDR1 is SGHRS, CDR2 YFSETQ, per germline. V shed 6 bases, J shed 5 bases, and the junction held 7 bases outside the gene matches. Each mixed lymphocyte reaction held approximately 200,000 CFSE-labeled responders and approximately 200,000 irradiated violet-dye-labeled stimulators. Sorted after the reaction were proliferating CFSE-low CD3+CD4+ and CD3+CD8+ responders. Study-wide results and limits: Circulating GvH clone levels at their peak were associated with HvG declines (early post-transplant). The marrow of recipients harbored GvH clones, and ileum or blood showed some of them first.

The chain combines TRBV5-1 with TRBJ2-7, with 14 bases lining up with TRBD2. This clonotype was obtained from a human patient who received an intestinal transplant. Specimen: alloreactive CD4+ T cells from a mixed lymphocyte reaction culture, collected before intestinal transplant. As to subset: CFSE-low proliferating T cells sorted from roughly 6-day pre-transplant mixed lymphocyte reaction (GvH or HvG direction). CDR3 bases: TGCGCCAGCACCTCGGGGACTAGCGGGAGCAACGAGCAGTACTTC. It is translated as CASTSGTSGSNEQYF. Full variable domain (missing parts from reference TRBV5-1 and TRBJ2-7): KAGVTQTPRYLIKTRGQQVTLSCSPISGHRSVSWYQQTPGQGLQFLFEYFSETQRNKGNFPGRFSGRQFSNSRSEMNVSTLELGDSALYLCASTSGTSGSNEQYFGPGTRLTVT.